This TCR beta chain was captured in a study of blood T cell repertoires in COVID-19. Method: immunoSEQ multiplex PCR; TCRdb's copy keeps in-frame clones and lacks some. The sample shows 150,000 to 200,000 clones, around 89% of them seen only once. V shed 1 base and J shed 5 bases, with 20 bases lying between them. Germline assignment: CDR1 SGHRS and CDR2 YFSETQ. The CDR3 totals 17 residues. The origin of this receptor is a human donor in a cohort sampled during active COVID-19. The gene calls are TRBV5-1 and TRBJ2-3, with a possible D match to TRBD2 (6 bases). Source material: peripheral blood. Here the CDR3 DNA reads TGCGCCAGCAGCTTGAGTTCGTTAGCGGTGAAGGAAGATACGCAGTATTTT. Encoded protein: CASSLSSLAVKEDTQYF.